The 25 T cell receptor beta chains below all came from one sample that was sequenced in a study of CD8 T cells in ankylosing spondylitis. Antigen specificity for these receptors is unknown. One entry per CDR3 protein results from TCRdb running MiXCR on the 5' RACE reads. Here the sample spans 350,000 to 550,000 distinct CDR3 sequences, around 26% being singletons. The study's findings and limits: Characteristic of ankylosing spondylitis blood, it appeared, was a TCR beta motif comprising several highly homologous variants.

Input material: blood, either unsorted or a sorted T cell fraction (not recorded which). The receptor source for this set is a male donor with ankylosing spondylitis.

This clonotype was observed a handful of times. The chain has TRBV18 and TRBJ2-7; 9 nucleotides align to TRBD2. V was pared by 3 bases and J by 0 bases, with 3 bases of the junction left unmatched. Germline V gene sequence: CDR1 KGHSH, CDR2 LQKENI. This CDR3 has 15 amino acids. CDR3 residues: CASSPSGRDSYEQYV. The CDR3 bases are TGTGCCAGCTCACCTAGCGGGAGAGACTCCTACGAGCAGTACGTC.

This clonotype was seen more than once but under ten times. This chain links TRBV4-1 with TRBJ2-3, with a weak D call TRBD2 (6 bases). This CDR3 contains 15 residues. V was clipped by 3 bases and J by 1 base, with 11 bases between them. Germline V lookup: CDR1 MGHRA, CDR2 YSYEKL. The CDR3 here is CASSQEGQGTDTQYF. The CDR3 nucleotides read TGCGCCAGCAGCCAGGAGGGCCAAGGCACAGATACGCAGTATTTT.

V gene TRBV7-2 combines with J gene TRBJ1-2, with no clear D. CDR3 length: 13 residues. Per the germline V gene, CDR1 is SGHTA and CDR2 is FQGNSA. V was clipped by 5 bases and J by 3 bases, with 10 bases between them. The CDR3 loop reads CASSPLGYYGYTF. The CDR3 nucleotides read TGTGCCAGCAGCCCCCTGGGCTACTATGGCTACACCTTC.

The chain combines TRBV28 with TRBJ2-7; D is unresolved. This CDR3 contains 14 residues. With 3 bases removed from V and 4 bases from J, the gap between germline ends came to 13 bases. Germline CDR1 is MDHEN and CDR2 is SYDVKM. The CDR3 spells CASSLAEVGYEQYF. DNA for the CDR3: TGTGCCAGCAGTTTGGCCGAGGTGGGTTACGAGCAGTACTTC. The complete variable domain, with remaining parts taken from reference TRBV28 and TRBJ2-7, reads DVKVTQSSRYLVKRTGEKVFLECVQDMDHENMFWYRQDPGLGLRLIYFSYDVKMKEKGDIPEGYSVSREKKERFSLILESASTNQTSMYLCASSLAEVGYEQYFGPGTRLTVT.

The chain carries TRBV5-1 and TRBJ2-3, with D hard to call. Trimming removed 0 bases from V and 3 bases from J, with 11 bases in between. CDR3 length equals 15 residues. Germline V gene data show CDR1 as SGHRS and CDR2 as YFSETQ. The CDR3 sequence: CASSLVDGITDTQYF. The CDR3 DNA sequence: TGCGCCAGCAGCTTGGTAGACGGAATAACAGATACGCAGTATTTT.

There are a few counts of this clonotype. The chain uses TRBV12-3 or TRBV12-4 and TRBJ1-5; no clear D gene. The CDR3 is 15 amino acids. With 3 bases removed from V and 0 bases from J, the gap between germline ends came to 9 bases. As DNA, the CDR3 is TGTGCCAGCAGTTTTCAGGCTAATAGCAATCAGCCCCAGCATTTT. Protein product: CASSFQANSNQPQHF.

This clonotype has a handful of counts. This chain joins TRBV29-1 and TRBJ2-3, with 11 bases fitting TRBD2. J lost 6 bases, V lost 3 bases, and 2 bases had no gene match. This CDR3 region has 13 residues. Germline-derived CDR1 and CDR2 are SQVTM and ANQGSEA. The CDR3 loop is CSVDSSGGDTQYF. CDR3 coding DNA: TGCAGCGTTGATTCTAGCGGGGGGGATACGCAGTATTTT.

This clonotype was found many times. One junction end disagrees with the germline gene, perhaps due to a read error. The gene calls are TRBV5-1 and TRBJ2-1, with 14 bases that match TRBD2. Germline CDR1 is SGHRS and CDR2 is YFSETQ. The CDR3 is made up of 15 amino acids. CDR3 nucleotides: TGTGCCAGCAGCCGGACTAGCGGGAGGAGTAATGAGCAGTTCTTC. Amino acid sequence: CASSRTSGRSNEQFF.

The chain recombines TRBV5-1 with TRBJ2-7; possible D gene TRBD2, 6 bases. Germline CDR1 SGHRS, CDR2 YFSETQ. The germline V and J ends were trimmed by 7 bases and 7 bases, with 21 bases remaining between them. The CDR3 runs to 14 residues. The CDR3: CASGPFPGGGEQYF. The CDR3 region has the DNA TGCGCCAGCGGCCCCTTTCCTGGGGGAGGTGAGCAGTACTTC. Full variable domain (rest looked up from reference TRBV5-1 and TRBJ2-7): KAGVTQTPRYLIKTRGQQVTLSCSPISGHRSVSWYQQTPGQGLQFLFEYFSETQRNKGNFPGRFSGRQFSNSRSEMNVSTLELGDSALYLCASGPFPGGGEQYFGPGTRLTVT.

The chain combines TRBV7-2 with TRBJ1-3; possibly TRBD1 for D (6 bases). V was trimmed by 4 bases and J by 7 bases, leaving 14 bases between them. The germline V gene encodes CDR1 SGHTA and CDR2 FQGNSA. The CDR3 is 14 amino acids. The CDR3 reads CASSYPGQWNTIYF. The CDR3 DNA sequence: TGTGCCAGCAGCTACCCGGGACAATGGAACACCATATATTTT.

This clonotype has more than one count but fewer than ten. J is TRBJ2-7 and V is TRBV29-1; 7 bases agree with TRBD1. V lost 5 bases and J lost 3; bases outside the gene matches: 10. The CDR3 spans 14 residues. Germline V gene data show CDR1 as SQVTM and CDR2 as ANQGSEA. CDR3 coding DNA: TGCAGCGTTCAAAGAGAGACAGGGCGCTACGAGCAGTACTTC. It translates to CSVQRETGRYEQYF.

This clonotype occurred a few times. The V call is TRBV28, the J call TRBJ2-7, with D unclear. The CDR3 is made up of 14 amino acids. Trimming shortened V by 5 bases and J by 6 bases, and 17 bases separated the two germline ends. Germline CDR1 is MDHEN and CDR2 is SYDVKM. CDR3 amino acids: CASSAEPLLSEQYV. CDR3 DNA: TGTGCCAGCAGTGCGGAACCACTTCTCAGCGAGCAGTACGTC.

This chain connects TRBV19 to TRBJ1-2; the match to TRBD1 covers 9 bases. Trimming removed 7 bases from V and 0 bases from J; junction bases left unmatched: 6. This CDR3 is built from 15 residues. Germline V gives CDR1 LNHDA, CDR2 SQIVND (reference sequence). The CDR3 is CASTWDRDANYGYTF. For the CDR3, the DNA is TGTGCCAGTACCTGGGACAGGGATGCTAACTATGGCTACACCTTC.

This clonotype occurred a few times. This chain joins TRBV11-2 and TRBJ1-3; the D is unclear. The CDR3 is 15 amino acids. The V gene lost 0 bases and the J gene lost 2 bases, with 8 bases spanning the gap. Per germline, CDR1 SGHAT and CDR2 FQNNGV. The CDR3 spells CASSLDGLPGNTIYF. As DNA, the CDR3 is TGTGCCAGCAGCTTAGATGGACTTCCTGGAAACACCATATATTTT. Together with reference TRBV11-2 and TRBJ1-3, the CDR3 gives the full variable domain: EAGVAQSPRYKIIEKRQSVAFWCNPISGHATLYWYQQILGQGPKLLIQFQNNGVVDDSQLPKDRFSAERLKGVDSTLKIQPAKLEDSAVYLCASSLDGLPGNTIYFGEGSWLTVV.

This clonotype was recorded once. The chain has TRBV12-3 or TRBV12-4 and TRBJ1-4; D not certain. Trimming took 2 bases from V and 10 from J, leaving 8 bases between them. The CDR3 contains 12 residues. The CDR3, as DNA: TGTGCCAGCAGTTTAAAGCCGGGAAAACTGTTTTTT. Encoded protein: CASSLKPGKLFF.

This rearrangement joins TRBV20-1 to TRBJ2-7; 14 nucleotides align to TRBD2. CDR3 length: 13 residues. In germline, CDR1 is DFQATT, CDR2 SNEGSKA (reference sequence). After removal of 3 bases from V and 6 bases from J, the junction contained 1 base not matched to a gene. CDR3 sequence reads: CSASGLAGGEQYF. The CDR3 DNA sequence: TGCAGTGCTAGCGGACTAGCGGGAGGCGAGCAGTACTTC.

CDR3: CASSLPGRDEQFF. In DNA, the CDR3 is TGTGCCAGCAGCTTGCCAGGGCGGGATGAGCAGTTCTTC. This sequence joins TRBV5-4 and TRBJ2-1; either TRBD1 or TRBD2 may fit D (5 bases each). The CDR3 is 13 amino acids. Germline lookup yields CDR1 SGHNT and CDR2 YYREEE (reference sequence). V was trimmed by 1 base and J by 8 bases, leaving 10 bases between them.

The rearrangement links TRBV15 to TRBJ2-1, with 9 bases lining up with TRBD1. V gave up 3 bases and J gave up 6 bases; unmatched junction bases: 6. CDR3 size: 15 residues. Germline values: CDR1 LNHNV, CDR2 YYDKDF (reference sequence). The CDR3 DNA follows: TGTGCCACCAGCAGTACAGGGGGCGCTTTCAATGAGCAGTTCTTC. Amino acid sequence: CATSSTGGAFNEQFF. Full variable domain (outside the CDR3, taken from reference TRBV15 and TRBJ2-1): DAMVIQNPRYQVTQFGKPVTLSCSQTLNHNVMYWYQQKSSQAPKLLFHYYDKDFNNEADTPDNFQSRRPNTSFCFLDIRSPGLGDTAMYLCATSSTGGAFNEQFFGPGTRLTVL.

The V gene is TRBV3-1, the J gene TRBJ2-3; no clear D. The germline gives CDR1 LGHDT, CDR2 YNNKEL (reference sequence). The CDR3 runs 15 residues. Trimming left V 0 bases short and J 5 bases short, with 12 bases between. The CDR3: CASSQEESPGDTQYF. The CDR3 DNA reads TGTGCCAGCAGCCAAGAAGAGAGCCCCGGAGATACGCAGTATTTT.

V is TRBV5-1 and J is TRBJ2-2; TRBD1 or TRBD2 may be the D gene (5 bases each). The CDR3 consists of 14 residues. V lost 4 bases, J lost 4 bases, and 11 bases lay in between. The germline V gene has CDR1 SGHRS and CDR2 YFSETQ. Here the CDR3 reads CASSEGLTTGELFF. CDR3 nucleotides: TGCGCCAGCAGCGAGGGGCTTACCACCGGGGAGCTGTTTTTT.

The V and J genes are TRBV4-1 and TRBJ2-7, with 11 bases identical to TRBD2. The V and J ends lost 4 bases and 9 bases, in that order; junction bases with no gene match: 14. The germline gives CDR1 MGHRA, CDR2 YSYEKL. This CDR3 region has 16 residues. CDR3 in amino acids: CASSPLPGLAELGQYV. The CDR3, as DNA: TGCGCCAGCAGCCCGCTCCCGGGACTAGCGGAATTAGGGCAGTACGTC.

This rearrangement joins TRBV5-1 to TRBJ2-1; D gene ambiguous. With 6 bases removed from V and 6 bases from J, the gap between germline ends came to 13 bases. The CDR3 length is 13 residues. Germline V gives CDR1 SGHRS, CDR2 YFSETQ. The CDR3 DNA follows: TGCGCCAGCACCCGTGGGGTGGGCAATGAGCAGTTCTTC. Its translation: CASTRGVGNEQFF.

V usage is TRBV5-1 and J usage is TRBJ2-3; D is undetermined. The germline V gene has CDR1 SGHRS and CDR2 YFSETQ. The CDR3 is 12 amino acids. The V gene lost 0 bases and the J gene lost 6 bases, with 5 bases spanning the gap. The DNA for the CDR3 is TGCGCCAGCAGCTTGGAGTGGGATACGCAGTATTTT. This sequence encodes CASSLEWDTQYF.

This chain links TRBV7-2 with TRBJ2-3, with D perhaps TRBD2 (6 bases). V was trimmed by 5 bases and J by 6 bases, leaving 15 bases between them. The germline V gene has CDR1 SGHTA and CDR2 FQGNSA. The CDR3 has 14 amino acids. The CDR3 DNA reads TGTGCCAGCAGCGTCGGGACTTACGGCGATACGCAGTATTTT. It codes for CASSVGTYGDTQYF.

Only a few counts were recorded for this clonotype. The V and J genes are TRBV20-1 and TRBJ2-3, with 10 bases that match TRBD2. There are 14 residues in the CDR3. CDR1 is DFQATT and CDR2 is SNEGSKA in the germline V gene (reference sequence). The J segment lost 10 bases and the V segment lost 5 bases, leaving 12 bases of the junction unmatched. The CDR3 DNA reads TGCAGTGCTGAAACGGGACTAGCGATGGTCCCGCAGTATTTT. Its protein product is CSAETGLAMVPQYF.